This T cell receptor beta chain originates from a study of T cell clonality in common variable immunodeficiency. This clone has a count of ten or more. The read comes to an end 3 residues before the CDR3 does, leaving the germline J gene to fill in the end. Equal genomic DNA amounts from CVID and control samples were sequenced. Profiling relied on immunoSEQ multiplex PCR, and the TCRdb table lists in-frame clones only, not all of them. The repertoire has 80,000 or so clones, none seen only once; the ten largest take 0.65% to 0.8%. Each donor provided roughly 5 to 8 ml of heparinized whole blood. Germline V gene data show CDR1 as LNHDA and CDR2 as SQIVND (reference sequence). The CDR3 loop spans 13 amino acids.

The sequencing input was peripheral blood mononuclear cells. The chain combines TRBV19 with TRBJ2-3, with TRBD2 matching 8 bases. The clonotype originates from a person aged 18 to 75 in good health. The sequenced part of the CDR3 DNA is TGTGCCAGTAGTGCGCCAGCGGGAGAAACG. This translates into CASSAPAGET. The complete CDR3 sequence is CASSAPAGETQYF.